This TCR beta chain was recorded in a study of blood T cells in healthy people across ages. General study points: Correlation between TCR beta diversity and naive T cell percentage was strong.

For the second PCR, which ran for 7 to 11 cycles, a sample-barcoded 5' primer and a J-beta primer mix were used. MiXCR, run by TCRdb on the 5' RACE reads, gives a single entry per CDR3 protein. This sample has about 1,500,000 distinct CDR3 sequences; about 40% occur once, and the top ten carry 7% to 9.5%. Worth noting for this clonotype: Its antigen remains unidentified.

This CDR3 region has 17 residues. Looked up from germline, CDR1 is LNHDA and CDR2 is SQIVND (reference sequence). Losses at the gene ends were 9 bases for V and 6 bases for J; bases not matched to a gene: 20. This sequence joins TRBV19 and TRBJ2-4; 7 bases fit TRBD1. The sequence derives from a woman under 30 in good health. Sequences were obtained from blood. For the CDR3, the DNA is TGTGCCAGCAAAGGCCCCGATAGGACAGGTGGGGGAAACATTCAGTACTTC. It specifies CASKGPDRTGGGNIQYF.